The source of this TCR beta chain is a study of control samples from healthy donors and cancer patients. From germline, CDR1 is SGHNT and CDR2 YENEEA. Trimming stripped 4 bases from V and 0 bases from J, with 22 bases between. The CDR3 runs to 19 residues. Profiled with immunoSEQ multiplex PCR; TCRdb holds only in-frame clones, not every one. This table holds roughly 150,000 clones, approximately 94% found once. This rearrangement joins TRBV11-3 to TRBJ2-1; the D gene is possibly TRBD2 (6 bases). The TCR was taken from a man between 18 and 35 years old in good health. The sequencing sample was made of blood. DNA of the CDR3: TGTGCCAGCAGCTCGCAGGTGGGGGGAGGACCGAGCTCCTACAATGAGCAGTTCTTC. This encodes CASSSQVGGGPSSYNEQFF.